This T cell receptor beta chain was profiled in a study of shared clonotypes between healthy human individuals. Across the whole study: With ages of 18 to 49, the donors were a couple of women and three men. Whole-study results and caveats: A handful of donors shared about 4.8% of their naive CD4 clonotypes. Non-shared clonotypes showed lower generation probabilities than clonotypes common to all four donors. Researchers sampled blood only, noting tissue repertoires likely differ.

The data were produced by immunoSEQ multiplex PCR, yet TCRdb's version contains in-frame clones alone and is incomplete. The sample records millions of clones, approximately 93% being singletons. Trimming removed 2 bases at V and 10 bases at J, with 18 bases between. CDR1 and CDR2 (germline): SGHRS, YFSETQ. The CDR3 is 15 residues long. Turning to this clone: What it recognizes is unknown.

The source is a man aged 18-30 years in good health. Some clones in this sample may be carry-over from other donors' samples. The V and J genes are TRBV5-1 and TRBJ1-4, with unresolved D. Sequencing was done on a sample of naive CD4+ T cells from PBMCs. The subset is: CD45RA+ positively selected. For the CDR3, the DNA is TGCGCCAGCAGCTTCTGGAGATATGATGAGGGAAAACTGTTTTTT. Its protein is CASSFWRYDEGKLFF.